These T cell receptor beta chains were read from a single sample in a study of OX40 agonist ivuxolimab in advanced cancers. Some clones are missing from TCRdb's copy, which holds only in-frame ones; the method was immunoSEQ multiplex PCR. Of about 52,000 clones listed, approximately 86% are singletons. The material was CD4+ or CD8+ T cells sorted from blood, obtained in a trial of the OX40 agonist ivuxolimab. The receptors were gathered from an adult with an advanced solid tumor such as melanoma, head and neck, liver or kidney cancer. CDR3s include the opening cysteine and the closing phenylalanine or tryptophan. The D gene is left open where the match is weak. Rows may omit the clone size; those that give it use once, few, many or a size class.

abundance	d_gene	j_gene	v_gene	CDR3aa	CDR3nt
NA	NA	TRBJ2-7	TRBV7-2	CASSEGHLSYEQYF	TGTGCCAGCAGCGAGGGACACCTCTCCTACGAGCAGTACTTC
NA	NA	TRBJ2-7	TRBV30	CAWSDQLDSYEQYF	TGTGCCTGGAGTGACCAGTTGGACTCCTACGAGCAGTACTTC
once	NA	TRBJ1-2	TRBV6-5	CASSYSGESNYGYTF	TGTGCCAGCAGTTACTCGGGGGAGTCTAACTATGGCTACACCTTC
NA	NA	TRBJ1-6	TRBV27	CASSLSPNSPLHF	TGTGCCAGCAGTTTATCGCCGAATTCACCCCTCCACTTT
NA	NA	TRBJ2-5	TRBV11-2	CASSLYSRMEEETQYF	TGTGCCAGCAGCTTATATTCCCGGATGGAGGAAGAGACCCAGTACTTC
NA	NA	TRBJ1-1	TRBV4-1	CASSLPAYTEAFF	TGCGCCAGCAGCCTTCCGGCCTACACTGAAGCTTTCTTT
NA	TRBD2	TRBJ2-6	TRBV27	CASSFLAGGTGANVLTF	TGTGCCAGCAGTTTTCTAGCGGGGGGGACTGGGGCCAACGTCCTGACTTTC
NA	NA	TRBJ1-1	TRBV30	CAWSREAEAFF	TGTGCCTGGAGTAGAGAGGCTGAAGCTTTCTTT
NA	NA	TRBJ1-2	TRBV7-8	CASSLGNNYGYTF	TGTGCCAGCAGCTTAGGGAATAACTATGGCTACACCTTC
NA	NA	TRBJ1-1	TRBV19	CASSRGYGNTEAFF	TGTGCCAGTAGTCGGGGATACGGGAACACTGAAGCTTTCTTT
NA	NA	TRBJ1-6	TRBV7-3	CASSLLGGDSPLHF	TGTGCCAGCAGCTTACTGGGAGGGGATTCACCCCTCCACTTT
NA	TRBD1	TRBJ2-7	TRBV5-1	CASSLGTGVDAYEQYF	TGCGCCAGCAGCTTAGGGACAGGTGTCGATGCCTACGAGCAGTACTTC
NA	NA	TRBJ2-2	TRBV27	CASSFSPVGGELFF	TGTGCCAGCAGTTTTTCCCCCGTAGGCGGGGAGCTGTTTTTT
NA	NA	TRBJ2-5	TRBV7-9	CASSLNTDQYF	TGTGCCAGCAGCCTTAATACTGACCAGTACTTC
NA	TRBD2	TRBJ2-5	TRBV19	CASSMGSSGVQETQYF	TGTGCCAGTAGTATGGGTTCTAGCGGGGTCCAAGAGACCCAGTACTTC
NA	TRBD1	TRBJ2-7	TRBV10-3	CAFGTGDYYEQYF	TGTGCCTTCGGGACAGGCGATTACTACGAGCAGTACTTC
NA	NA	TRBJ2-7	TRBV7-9	CASSPAEGTYEQYF	TGTGCCAGCAGCCCGGCCGAGGGTACCTACGAGCAGTACTTC
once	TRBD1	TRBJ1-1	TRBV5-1	CASSPVGGDTEAFF	TGCGCCAGCAGCCCGGTAGGGGGCGACACTGAAGCTTTCTTT
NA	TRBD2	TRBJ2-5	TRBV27	CASSSMGRGETQYF	TGTGCCAGCAGTTCGATGGGGAGGGGAGAGACCCAGTACTTC
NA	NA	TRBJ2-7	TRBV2	CASMGNSYEQYF	TGTGCCAGCATGGGCAACTCCTACGAGCAGTACTTC
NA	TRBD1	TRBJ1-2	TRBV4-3	CASSQDTGGSGYGYTF	TGCGCCAGCAGCCAAGATACAGGGGGCTCTGGGTATGGCTACACCTTC
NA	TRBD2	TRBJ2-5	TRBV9	CASSVTGGGARETQYF	TGTGCCAGCAGCGTCACTGGCGGGGGGGCCCGGGAGACCCAGTACTTC
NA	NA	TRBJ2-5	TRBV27	CASSLVGGGETQYF	TGTGCCAGCAGTTTAGTGGGGGGCGGGGAGACCCAGTACTTC
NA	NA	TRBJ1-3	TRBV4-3	CASSQDRRSGNTIYF	TGCGCCAGCAGCCAAGATAGGCGCTCTGGAAACACCATATATTTT
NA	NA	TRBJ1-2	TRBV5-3	CARSSQKQGNYGYTF	TGTGCCAGAAGCTCACAAAAACAGGGAAACTATGGCTACACCTTC
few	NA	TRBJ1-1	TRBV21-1	CASSKLGGTGEAFF	TGTGCCAGCAGCAAATTGGGGGGAACAGGGGAAGCTTTCTTT
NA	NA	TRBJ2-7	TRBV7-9	CASSTGSFLYEQYF	TGTGCCAGCAGCACCGGGTCATTCCTTTACGAGCAGTACTTC
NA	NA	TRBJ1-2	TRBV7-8	CASSSPVRGLANYGYTF	TGTGCCAGCAGCTCCCCCGTAAGAGGGCTGGCTAACTATGGCTACACCTTC
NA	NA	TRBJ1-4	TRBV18	CASSKDRFNEKLFF	TGTGCCAGCTCTAAGGACAGATTTAATGAAAAACTGTTTTTT
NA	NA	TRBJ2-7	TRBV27	CASRLRSLFSYEQYF	TGTGCCAGCAGATTACGGTCACTGTTCTCCTACGAGCAGTACTTC
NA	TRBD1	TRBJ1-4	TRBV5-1	CASSWTGLEEKLFF	TGCGCCAGCAGCTGGACAGGGTTAGAGGAAAAACTGTTTTTT
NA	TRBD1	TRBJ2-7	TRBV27	CASGPGQSYEQYF	TGTGCCAGCGGTCCGGGACAGTCCTACGAGCAGTACTTC
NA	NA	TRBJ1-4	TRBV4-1	CASSQVGTNEKLFF	TGCGCCAGCAGCCAAGTTGGGACGAATGAAAAACTGTTTTTT
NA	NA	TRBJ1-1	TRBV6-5	CASRDVNTEAFF	TGTGCCAGCAGGGATGTGAACACTGAAGCTTTCTTT
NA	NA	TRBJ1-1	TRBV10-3	CAISESEWGTEAFF	TGTGCCATCAGTGAGTCCGAATGGGGCACTGAAGCTTTCTTT
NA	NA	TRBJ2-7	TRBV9	CASSVDQGGYEQYF	TGTGCCAGCAGCGTAGACCAGGGTGGCTACGAGCAGTACTTC
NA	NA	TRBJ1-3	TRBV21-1	CASLQESSGNTIYF	TGTGCCAGCTTACAGGAGAGCTCTGGAAACACCATATATTTT
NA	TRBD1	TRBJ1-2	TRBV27	CASSLSARGPGLGYTF	TGTGCCAGCAGTTTATCGGCTAGGGGGCCTGGTCTGGGCTACACCTTC
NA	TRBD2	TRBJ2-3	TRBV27	CASRLAGGPDTQYF	TGTGCCAGCAGACTAGCGGGGGGACCAGATACGCAGTATTTT
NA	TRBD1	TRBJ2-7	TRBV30	CAWGAGQGLHEQYF	TGTGCCTGGGGGGCGGGACAGGGTCTCCACGAGCAGTACTTC
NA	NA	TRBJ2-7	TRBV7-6	CASSLIPYEQYF	TGTGCCAGCAGCTTAATCCCCTACGAGCAGTACTTC